This T cell receptor beta chain originates from a study of blood T cell repertoires in COVID-19. Looked up from germline, CDR1 is LGHDT and CDR2 is YNNKEL (reference sequence). The V gene end was trimmed by 4 bases and the J gene end by 0 bases; junction bases not matched to a gene: 10. The CDR3 length is 17 residues. The method was immunoSEQ multiplex PCR; TCRdb's version includes in-frame clones alone and lacks a portion of them. Of more than 110,000 clones listed, 84% are singletons. This TCR derives from a human donor in a cohort sampled during active COVID-19. The V and J genes are TRBV3-1 (or the pseudogene TRBV3-2) and TRBJ1-1; 8 nucleotides match TRBD1. Sequencing was carried out using peripheral blood. CDR3 residues: CASSLRQGRGMNTEAFF. The CDR3 DNA follows: TGTGCCAGCAGCCTGAGACAGGGGCGAGGGATGAACACTGAAGCTTTCTTT.